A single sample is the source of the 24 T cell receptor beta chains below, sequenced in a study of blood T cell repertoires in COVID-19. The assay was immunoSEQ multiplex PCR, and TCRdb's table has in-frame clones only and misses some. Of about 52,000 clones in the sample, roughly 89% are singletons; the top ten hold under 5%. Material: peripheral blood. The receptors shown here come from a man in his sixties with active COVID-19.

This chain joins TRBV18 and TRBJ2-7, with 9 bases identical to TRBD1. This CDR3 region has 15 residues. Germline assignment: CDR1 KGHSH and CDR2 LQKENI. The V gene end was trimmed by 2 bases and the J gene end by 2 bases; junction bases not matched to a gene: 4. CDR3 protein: CASSPTGTGPYEQYF. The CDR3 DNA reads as TGTGCCAGCTCACCAACCGGGACAGGGCCCTACGAGCAGTACTTC.

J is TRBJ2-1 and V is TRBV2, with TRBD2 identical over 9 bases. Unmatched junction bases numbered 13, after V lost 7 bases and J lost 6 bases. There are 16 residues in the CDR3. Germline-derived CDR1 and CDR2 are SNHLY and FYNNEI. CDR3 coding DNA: TGTGCCAGCACCCTTGGACTAGCGTCTCAGGGCAATGAGCAGTTCTTC. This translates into CASTLGLASQGNEQFF.

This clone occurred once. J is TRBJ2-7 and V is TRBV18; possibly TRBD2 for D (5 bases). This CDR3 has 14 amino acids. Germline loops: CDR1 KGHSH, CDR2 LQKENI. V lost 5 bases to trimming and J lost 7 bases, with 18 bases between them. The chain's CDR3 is CASSYGQEAGEQYF. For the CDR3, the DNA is TGTGCCAGCTCATACGGGCAGGAGGCGGGTGAGCAGTACTTC.

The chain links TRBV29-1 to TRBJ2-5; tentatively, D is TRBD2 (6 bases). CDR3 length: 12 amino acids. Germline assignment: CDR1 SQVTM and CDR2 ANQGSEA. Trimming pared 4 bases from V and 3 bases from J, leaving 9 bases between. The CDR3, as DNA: TGCAGCGTTGGCTTAGCGGAAGAGACCCAGTACTTC. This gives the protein CSVGLAEETQYF. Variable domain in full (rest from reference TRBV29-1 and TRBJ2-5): SAVISQKPSRDICQRGTSLTIQCQVDSQVTMMFWYRQQPGQSLTLIATANQGSEATYESGFVIDKFPISRPNLTFSTLTVSNMSPEDSSIYLCSVGLAEETQYFGPGTRLLVL.

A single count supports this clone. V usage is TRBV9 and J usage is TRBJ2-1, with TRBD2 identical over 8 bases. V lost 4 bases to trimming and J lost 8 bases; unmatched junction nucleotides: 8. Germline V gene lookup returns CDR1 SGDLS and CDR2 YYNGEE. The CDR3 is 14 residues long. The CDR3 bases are TGTGCCAGCAGCCAAACCGGACTAGCTTATGAGCAGTTCTTC. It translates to CASSQTGLAYEQFF.

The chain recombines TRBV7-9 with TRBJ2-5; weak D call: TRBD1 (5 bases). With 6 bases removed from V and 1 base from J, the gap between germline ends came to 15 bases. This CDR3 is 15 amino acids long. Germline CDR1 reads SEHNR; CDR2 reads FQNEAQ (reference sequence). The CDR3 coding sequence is TGTGCCAGCAGTTTGGGGCGGAGCAGCCAAGAGACCCAGTACTTC. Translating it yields CASSLGRSSQETQYF.

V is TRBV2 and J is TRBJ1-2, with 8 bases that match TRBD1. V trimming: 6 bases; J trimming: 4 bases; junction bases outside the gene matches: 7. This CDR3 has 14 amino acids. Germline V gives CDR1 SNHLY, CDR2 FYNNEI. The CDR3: CASRGRTGIYGYTF. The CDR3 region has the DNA TGTGCCAGCAGGGGCCGGACAGGGATCTATGGCTACACCTTC.

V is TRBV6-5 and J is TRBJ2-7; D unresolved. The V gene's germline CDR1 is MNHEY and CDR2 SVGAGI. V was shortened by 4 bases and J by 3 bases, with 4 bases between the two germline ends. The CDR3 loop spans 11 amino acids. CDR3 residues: CASSLVYEQYF. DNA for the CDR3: TGTGCCAGCAGTTTAGTCTACGAGCAGTACTTC.

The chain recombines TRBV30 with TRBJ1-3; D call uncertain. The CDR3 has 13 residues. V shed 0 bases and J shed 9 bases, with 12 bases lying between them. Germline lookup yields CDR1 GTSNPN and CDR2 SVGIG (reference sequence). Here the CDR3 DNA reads TGTGCCTGGAGTGTACGGGGAGCTGGCACCATATATTTT. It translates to CAWSVRGAGTIYF.

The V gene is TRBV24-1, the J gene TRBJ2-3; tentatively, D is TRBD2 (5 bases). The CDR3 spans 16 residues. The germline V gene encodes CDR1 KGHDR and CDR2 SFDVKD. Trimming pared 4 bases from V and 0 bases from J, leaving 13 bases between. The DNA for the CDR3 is TGTGCCACCAGTGAACCTGGGCCGGGGAGCACAGATACGCAGTATTTT. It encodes CATSEPGPGSTDTQYF.

In DNA, the CDR3 is TGTGCCAGCAGTACGGGGGGCGTAAACACCATATATTTT. Amino acid sequence: CASSTGGVNTIYF. V is TRBV25-1 and J is TRBJ1-3, with a tentative D call TRBD1 (6 bases). The germline CDR1 and CDR2 sequences are MGHDK and SYGVNS. This CDR3 has 13 amino acids. V was clipped by 5 bases and J by 6 bases, with 11 bases between them.

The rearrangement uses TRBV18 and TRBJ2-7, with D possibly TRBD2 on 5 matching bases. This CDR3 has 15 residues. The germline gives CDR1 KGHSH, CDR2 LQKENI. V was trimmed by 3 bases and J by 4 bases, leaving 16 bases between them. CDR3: CASSPGLAQSYEQYF. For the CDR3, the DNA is TGTGCCAGCTCACCGGGTCTAGCTCAATCATACGAGCAGTACTTC.

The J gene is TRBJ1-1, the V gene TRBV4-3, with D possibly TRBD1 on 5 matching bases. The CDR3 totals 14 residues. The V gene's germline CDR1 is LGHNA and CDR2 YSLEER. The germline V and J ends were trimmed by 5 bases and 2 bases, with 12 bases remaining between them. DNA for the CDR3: TGCGCCAGCAGCTCCTGGGGCACTAACACTGAAGCTTTCTTT. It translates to CASSSWGTNTEAFF.

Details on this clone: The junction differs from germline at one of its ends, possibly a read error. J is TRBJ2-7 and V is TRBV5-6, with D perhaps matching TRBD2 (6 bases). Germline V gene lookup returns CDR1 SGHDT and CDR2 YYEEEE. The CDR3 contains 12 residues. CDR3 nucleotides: TGTGCCAGCAGCTTCCCCTCGGGAGAAAAACATTTC. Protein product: CASSFPSGEKHF.

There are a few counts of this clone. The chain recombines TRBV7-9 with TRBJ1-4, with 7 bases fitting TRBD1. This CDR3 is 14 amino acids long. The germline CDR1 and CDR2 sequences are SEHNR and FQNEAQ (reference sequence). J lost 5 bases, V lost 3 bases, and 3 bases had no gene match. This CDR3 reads CASSFQGVNEKLFF. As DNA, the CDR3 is TGTGCCAGCAGCTTTCAGGGGGTGAATGAAAAACTGTTTTTT.

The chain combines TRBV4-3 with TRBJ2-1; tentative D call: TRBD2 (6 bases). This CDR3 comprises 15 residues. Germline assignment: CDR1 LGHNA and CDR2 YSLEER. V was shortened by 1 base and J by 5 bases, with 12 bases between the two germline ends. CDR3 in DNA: TGCGCCAGCAGCCAAGCATCGGGACTCAACAATGAGCAGTTCTTC. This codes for CASSQASGLNNEQFF.

The CDR3 region has the DNA TGCAGCGTTGTACGATCAGGGTCTGGCTACACCTTC. Translated, it gives CSVVRSGSGYTF. The V call is TRBV29-1, the J call TRBJ1-2; D might be TRBD1 (5 bases). The V and J ends lost 4 bases and 7 bases respectively, with 13 bases between them. Germline V lookup: CDR1 SQVTM, CDR2 ANQGSEA. This CDR3 is 12 amino acids long.

Written as DNA, the CDR3 is TGTGCCAGCAGTCCACAACTACAGGGTGGCTACACCTTC. Translation: CASSPQLQGGYTF. The V call is TRBV12-3 or TRBV12-4, the J call TRBJ1-2; D is possibly TRBD1 (6 bases). This CDR3 contains 13 residues. V was clipped by 5 bases and J by 7 bases, with 14 bases between them.

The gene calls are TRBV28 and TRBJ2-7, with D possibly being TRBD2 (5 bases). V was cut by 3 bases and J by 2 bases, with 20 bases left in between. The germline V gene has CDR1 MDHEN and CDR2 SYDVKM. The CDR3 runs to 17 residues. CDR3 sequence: CASSFVQTRGLTYEQYF. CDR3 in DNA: TGTGCCAGCAGTTTCGTACAGACCCGAGGACTTACCTACGAGCAGTACTTC.

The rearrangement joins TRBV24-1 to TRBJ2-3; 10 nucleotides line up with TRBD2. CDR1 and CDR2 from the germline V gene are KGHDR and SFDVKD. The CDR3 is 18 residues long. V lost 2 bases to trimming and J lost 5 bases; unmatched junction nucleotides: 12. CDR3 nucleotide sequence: TGTGCCACCAGTGATTCACTAAGAACCAGCGGGAGGGAAGATACGCAGTATTTT. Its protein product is CATSDSLRTSGREDTQYF.

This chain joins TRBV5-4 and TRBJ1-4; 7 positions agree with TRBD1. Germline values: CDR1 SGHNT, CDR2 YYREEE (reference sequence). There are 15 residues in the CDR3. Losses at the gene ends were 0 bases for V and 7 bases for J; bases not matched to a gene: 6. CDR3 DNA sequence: TGTGCCAGCAGCTTGGGGGGGACAGTCGGTGAAAAACTGTTTTTT. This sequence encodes CASSLGGTVGEKLFF.

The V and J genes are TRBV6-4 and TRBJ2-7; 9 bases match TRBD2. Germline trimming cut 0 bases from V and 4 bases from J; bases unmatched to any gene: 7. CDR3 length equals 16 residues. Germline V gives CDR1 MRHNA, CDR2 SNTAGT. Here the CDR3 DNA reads TGTGCCAGCAGTGACTCGATGGGGCGGGAGGGTTACGAGCAGTACTTC. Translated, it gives CASSDSMGREGYEQYF.

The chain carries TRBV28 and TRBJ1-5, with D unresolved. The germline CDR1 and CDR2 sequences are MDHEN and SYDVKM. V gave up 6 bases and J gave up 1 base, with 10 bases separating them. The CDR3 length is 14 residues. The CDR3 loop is CASRSWQSNQPQHF. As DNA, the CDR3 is TGTGCCAGCAGAAGTTGGCAGAGCAATCAGCCCCAGCATTTT.

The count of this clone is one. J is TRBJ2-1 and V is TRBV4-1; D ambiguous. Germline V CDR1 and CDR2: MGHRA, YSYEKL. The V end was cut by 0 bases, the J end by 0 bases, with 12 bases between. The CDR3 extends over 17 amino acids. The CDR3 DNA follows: TGCGCCAGCAGCCAAGAAACTACTTTACTCTCCTACAATGAGCAGTTCTTC. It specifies CASSQETTLLSYNEQFF.